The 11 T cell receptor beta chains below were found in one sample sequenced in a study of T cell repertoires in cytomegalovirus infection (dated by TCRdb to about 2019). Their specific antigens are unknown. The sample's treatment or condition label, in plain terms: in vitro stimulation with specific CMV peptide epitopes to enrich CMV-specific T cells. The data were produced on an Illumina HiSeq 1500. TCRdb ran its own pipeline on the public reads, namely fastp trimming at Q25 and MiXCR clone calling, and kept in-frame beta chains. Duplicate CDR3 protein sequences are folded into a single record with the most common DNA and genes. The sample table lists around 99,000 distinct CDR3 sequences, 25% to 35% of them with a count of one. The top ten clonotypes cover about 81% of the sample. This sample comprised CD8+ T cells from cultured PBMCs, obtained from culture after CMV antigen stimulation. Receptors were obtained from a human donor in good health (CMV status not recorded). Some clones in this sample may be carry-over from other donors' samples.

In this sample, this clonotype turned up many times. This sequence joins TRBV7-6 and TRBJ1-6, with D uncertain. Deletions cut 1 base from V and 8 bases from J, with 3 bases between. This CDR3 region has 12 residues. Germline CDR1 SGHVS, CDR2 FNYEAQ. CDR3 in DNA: TGTGCCAGCAGCTTAGTAGATTCACCCCTCCACTTT. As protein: CASSLVDSPLHF.

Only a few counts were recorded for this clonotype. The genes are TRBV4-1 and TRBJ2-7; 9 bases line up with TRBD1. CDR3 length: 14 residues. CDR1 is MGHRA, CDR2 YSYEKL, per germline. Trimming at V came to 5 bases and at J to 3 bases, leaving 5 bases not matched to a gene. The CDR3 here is CASSFGGQGYEQYF. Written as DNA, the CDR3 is TGCGCCAGCAGCTTCGGGGGACAGGGCTACGAGCAGTACTTC.

The DNA of the CDR3 is TGTGCCAGGGCCGGGACAGGGTTCGAGCAGTACTTC. This translates into CARAGTGFEQYF. The V call is TRBV2, the J call TRBJ2-7; 9 bases align to TRBD1. V lost 9 bases, J lost 6 bases, and 6 bases stayed unmatched. CDR1 is SNHLY, CDR2 FYNNEI, per germline. The CDR3 spans 12 residues.

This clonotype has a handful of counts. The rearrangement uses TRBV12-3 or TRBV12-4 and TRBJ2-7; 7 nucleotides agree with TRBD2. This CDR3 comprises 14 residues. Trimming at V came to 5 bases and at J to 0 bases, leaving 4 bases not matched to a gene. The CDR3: CASSLRESSYEQYF. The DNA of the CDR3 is TGTGCCAGCAGTCTGCGGGAGAGCTCCTACGAGCAGTACTTC.

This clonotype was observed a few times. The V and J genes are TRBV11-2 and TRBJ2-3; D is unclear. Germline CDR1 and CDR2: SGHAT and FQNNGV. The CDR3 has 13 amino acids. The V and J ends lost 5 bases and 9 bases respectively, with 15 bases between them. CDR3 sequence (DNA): TGTGCCAGCAGCCCCAGCTTCGCTAAGACGCAGTATTTT. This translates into CASSPSFAKTQYF.

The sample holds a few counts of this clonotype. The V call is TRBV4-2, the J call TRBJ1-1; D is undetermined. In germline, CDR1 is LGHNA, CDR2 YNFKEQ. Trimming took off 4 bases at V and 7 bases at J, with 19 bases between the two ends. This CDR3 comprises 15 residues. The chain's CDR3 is CASSPSFTEFREAFF. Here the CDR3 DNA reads TGTGCCAGCAGCCCGTCTTTTACAGAGTTTCGTGAAGCTTTCTTT.

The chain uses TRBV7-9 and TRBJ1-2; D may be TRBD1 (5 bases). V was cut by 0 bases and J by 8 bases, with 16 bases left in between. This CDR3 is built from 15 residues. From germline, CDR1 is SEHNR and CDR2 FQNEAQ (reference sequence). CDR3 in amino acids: CASSLATNGARGYTF. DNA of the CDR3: TGTGCCAGCAGCTTAGCGACGAATGGGGCGCGGGGCTACACCTTC.

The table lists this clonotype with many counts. CDR3 amino acids: CASSEQFSGGSIYNEQFF. CDR3 nucleotides: TGTGCCAGCAGTGAGCAGTTTAGCGGGGGGTCCATATACAATGAGCAGTTCTTC. The genes are TRBV2 and TRBJ2-1; TRBD2 aligns across 10 bases. Unmatched junction bases numbered 12, after V lost 3 bases and J lost 4 bases. CDR1 is SNHLY, CDR2 FYNNEI, per germline. The CDR3 sequence is 18 residues long.

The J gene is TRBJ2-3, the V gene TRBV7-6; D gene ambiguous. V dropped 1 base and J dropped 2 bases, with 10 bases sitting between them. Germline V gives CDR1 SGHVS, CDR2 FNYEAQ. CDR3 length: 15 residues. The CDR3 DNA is TGTGCCAGCAGCTTAGGACGGCAGGACACAGATACGCAGTATTTT. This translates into CASSLGRQDTDTQYF.

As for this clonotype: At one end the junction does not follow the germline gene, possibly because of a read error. CDR3 protein: CVSSGLGGDYEQYF. Here the CDR3 DNA reads TGTGTCAGCAGTGGTCTGGGGGGGGACTACGAGCAGTACTTC. The gene calls are TRBV7-2 and TRBJ2-7; 7 bases are a match to TRBD2. Germline CDR1 SGHTA, CDR2 FQGNSA. The CDR3 totals 14 residues.

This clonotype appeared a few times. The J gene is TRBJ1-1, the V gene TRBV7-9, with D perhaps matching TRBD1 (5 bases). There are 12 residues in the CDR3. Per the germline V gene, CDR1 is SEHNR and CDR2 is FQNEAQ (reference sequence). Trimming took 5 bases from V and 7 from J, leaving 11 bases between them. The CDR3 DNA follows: TGTGCCAGCAGCCTAGACAGCCTTGAAGCTTTCTTT. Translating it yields CASSLDSLEAFF.